The table lists the clone carrying this T cell receptor (beta chain) with a few counts. Its specificity is unknown. These data come from a study of T cells after yellow fever vaccination. Study conclusions and caveats: The booster response re-showed most primary clones: 95% to 96% CD4, more than 70% CD8. Contaminating bulk clonotypes could be abundant in FACS-sorted repertoires. The appearance of a small share of clonotypes in both CD4 and CD8 compartments was observed.

Germline loops: CDR1 MRHNA, CDR2 SNTAGT. J was trimmed by 2 bases and V by 4 bases; bases with no gene match: 5. This CDR3 has 15 amino acids. 5'RACE template switching generated TCR cDNA, adding a universal primer site and UMIs. In TCRdb, the 5' RACE reads were re-called with MiXCR into one record per CDR3 protein. The repertoire holds 550,000 to 750,000 distinct CDR3 sequences, with 13% as singletons. This TCR was recovered from a man aged 25 to 45 who received the YFV17D yellow fever vaccine. The source was PBMCs, collected on the day of the yellow fever booster vaccination. This sequence joins TRBV6-4 and TRBJ2-1; 7 nucleotides agree with TRBD2. Here the CDR3 DNA reads TGTGCCAGCAGTGCGAGCGGGGAGACCTACAATGAGCAGTTCTTC. Translation: CASSASGETYNEQFF.